The 16 T cell receptor beta chains reported below all come from one sample, sequenced in a study of T cell responses to AZD1222 COVID-19 vaccine. Libraries were prepared by immunoSEQ multiplex PCR; TCRdb keeps only in-frame clonotypes and omits some of them. The repertoire has 150,000 to 200,000 clones, approximately 94% of them found once; the top ten carry around 1%. Here the sequenced sample was peripheral blood, taken 28 days after the second AZD1222 dose. Source of these receptors: an adult who received the AZD1222 COVID-19 vaccine.

The rearrangement joins TRBV5-4 to TRBJ2-3, with D perhaps matching TRBD1 (6 bases). CDR3 length: 16 amino acids. With 4 bases removed from V and 4 bases from J, the gap between germline ends came to 19 bases. Germline assignment: CDR1 SGHNT and CDR2 YYREEE (reference sequence). This CDR3 reads CASSGVTGSPADTQYF. The CDR3 bases are TGTGCCAGCAGCGGAGTCACAGGGTCTCCGGCAGATACGCAGTATTTT.

The chain has TRBV6-5 and TRBJ1-2; 8 nucleotides line up with TRBD1. Losses at the gene ends were 5 bases for V and 7 bases for J; bases not matched to a gene: 12. There are 15 residues in the CDR3. Germline CDR1 and CDR2: MNHEY and SVGAGI. CDR3 bases: TGTGCCAGCAGTCCCCTCAAGGACAGGGTCGCTGGCTACACCTTC. The encoded protein is CASSPLKDRVAGYTF.

The chain couples TRBV3-1 (or the pseudogene TRBV3-2) to TRBJ2-4; a weak D match, TRBD1 (6 bases). Germline V gene data show CDR1 as LGHDT and CDR2 as YNNKEL (reference sequence). The germline V and J ends were trimmed by 2 bases and 0 bases, with 11 bases remaining between them. CDR3 length: 16 residues. The CDR3 reads CASSQSWTVAKNIQYF. DNA of the CDR3: TGTGCCAGCAGCCAAAGTTGGACAGTAGCCAAAAACATTCAGTACTTC.

Only one count was recorded for this clone. This chain links TRBV28 with TRBJ2-5; no clear D gene. The CDR3 covers 13 residues. Looked up from germline, CDR1 is MDHEN and CDR2 is SYDVKM. Between the trimmed V and J ends, which lost 3 bases and 5 bases, there was a span of 10 bases. The CDR3 region is CASSLASAETQYF. Here the CDR3 DNA reads TGTGCCAGCAGTTTGGCCTCGGCGGAGACCCAGTACTTC.

V usage is TRBV5-1 and J usage is TRBJ2-5; TRBD1 matches at 7 bases. This CDR3 is built from 15 residues. V was pared by 4 bases and J by 2 bases, with 8 bases of the junction left unmatched. Germline CDR1 SGHRS, CDR2 YFSETQ. The CDR3 region is CASSPGTAGQETQYF. CDR3 nucleotide sequence: TGCGCCAGCAGCCCGGGGACAGCTGGGCAAGAGACCCAGTACTTC.

This clone was observed once. The chain joins TRBV10-1 to TRBJ1-1; TRBD1 matches 7 bases. From germline, CDR1 is WNHNN and CDR2 SYGVQD (reference sequence). Trimming took 7 bases from V and 1 from J; bases not matched to a gene: 3. The CDR3 has 13 amino acids. The CDR3 is CASNGTENTEAFF. In DNA form, the CDR3 reads TGCGCCAGCAACGGGACAGAGAACACTGAAGCTTTCTTT.

The chain couples TRBV7-9 to TRBJ2-5; D could derive from TRBD1 or TRBD2 (5 bases each). V lost 0 bases and J lost 2, with 10 bases in between. This CDR3 is built from 15 residues. Per germline, CDR1 SEHNR and CDR2 FQNEAQ (reference sequence). This chain's CDR3 is CASSLAGTAQETQYF. The CDR3 bases are TGTGCCAGCAGCTTAGCAGGGACGGCACAAGAGACCCAGTACTTC.

This chain joins TRBV14 and TRBJ1-1; D is undetermined. Germline assignment: CDR1 SGHDN and CDR2 FVKESK. The CDR3 is made up of 14 amino acids. The ends were cut back, 0 bases at V and 1 base at J, with 6 bases in the middle. CDR3 in DNA: TGTGCCAGCAGCCAAGAGGTGAGGAACACTGAAGCTTTCTTT. Translating it yields CASSQEVRNTEAFF. Complete variable domain (other parts from reference TRBV14 and TRBJ1-1): EAGVTQFPSHSVIEKGQTVTLRCDPISGHDNLYWYRRVMGKEIKFLLHFVKESKQDESGMPNNRFLAERTGGTYSTLKVQPAELEDSGVYFCASSQEVRNTEAFFGQGTRLTVV.

The chain joins TRBV24-1 to TRBJ1-5, with 9 bases fitting TRBD1. The V and J ends lost 3 bases and 4 bases, in that order; junction bases with no gene match: 12. This CDR3 spans 18 amino acids. Germline CDR1 is KGHDR and CDR2 is SFDVKD. The CDR3 sequence: CATSDPAGGTGYNQPQHF. In nucleotides, the CDR3 is TGTGCCACCAGTGATCCAGCAGGCGGGACAGGGTATAATCAGCCCCAGCATTTT.

This chain links TRBV9 with TRBJ1-4, with D possibly being TRBD1 (6 bases). Germline V gene sequence: CDR1 SGDLS, CDR2 YYNGEE. CDR3 length: 15 amino acids. V gave up 3 bases and J gave up 8 bases, with 17 bases separating them. CDR3 coding DNA: TGTGCCAGCAGCGCTACCGGGACAACAGGGGAAAAACTGTTTTTT. Residues: CASSATGTTGEKLFF. Variable domain in full (rest from reference TRBV9 and TRBJ1-4): DSGVTQTPKHLITATGQRVTLRCSPRSGDLSVYWYQQSLDQGLQFLIQYYNGEERAKGNILERFSAQQFPDLHSELNLSSLELGDSALYFCASSATGTTGEKLFFGSGTQLSVL.

The V and J genes are TRBV5-8 and TRBJ1-1, with D perhaps TRBD1 (5 bases). Germline loops: CDR1 SGHTS, CDR2 YDEGEE. V was clipped by 2 bases and J by 5 bases, with 7 bases between them. This CDR3 is 12 amino acids long. The CDR3 coding sequence is TGTGCCAGCAGCTTAGGGGTAACTGAAGCTTTCTTT. Translating gives CASSLGVTEAFF.

The V and J genes are TRBV5-6 and TRBJ1-2; D is ambiguous. V lost 0 bases, J lost 8 bases, and 8 bases lay in between. Germline V lookup: CDR1 SGHDT, CDR2 YYEEEE. The CDR3 extends over 12 amino acids. CDR3 loop: CASSLDPRGYTF. The CDR3 nucleotides read TGTGCCAGCAGCTTGGACCCCCGAGGCTACACCTTC.

V usage is TRBV5-4 and J usage is TRBJ2-1; TRBD2 matches at 11 bases. With 4 bases clipped from V and 5 bases from J, the junction kept 11 bases outside the gene matches. Germline CDR1 reads SGHNT; CDR2 reads YYREEE (reference sequence). The CDR3 has 17 residues. The CDR3 spells CASSGLLAGGPHNEQFF. CDR3 sequence (DNA): TGTGCCAGCAGCGGGTTATTAGCGGGGGGGCCCCACAATGAGCAGTTCTTC.

The genes are TRBV27 and TRBJ2-5, with D perhaps matching TRBD2 (6 bases). CDR1 MNHEY and CDR2 SMNVEV come from the germline V gene (reference sequence). V was shortened by 6 bases and J by 5 bases, with 22 bases between the two germline ends. This CDR3 has 16 amino acids. CDR3: CASRPFGGLRGETQYF. CDR3 DNA sequence: TGTGCCAGCAGGCCCTTCGGGGGACTCCGCGGGGAGACCCAGTACTTC.

This clone came up a few times. V is TRBV4-1 and J is TRBJ2-5; 11 nucleotides align to TRBD2. The germline V gene encodes CDR1 MGHRA and CDR2 YSYEKL. The trim removed 5 bases at V and 5 bases at J, leaving 4 bases unmatched. The CDR3 contains 14 residues. The CDR3 loop reads CASSELAGVETQYF. The CDR3 DNA sequence: TGCGCCAGCAGCGAACTAGCGGGGGTTGAGACCCAGTACTTC.

The J gene is TRBJ2-3, the V gene TRBV10-2; TRBD2 aligns across 9 bases. This CDR3 region has 15 residues. The germline gives CDR1 WSHSY, CDR2 SAAADI. V lost 5 bases to trimming and J lost 2 bases; unmatched junction nucleotides: 5. CDR3 protein: CASSRLAVITDTQYF. DNA for the CDR3: TGCGCCAGCAGTCGACTAGCGGTCATCACAGATACGCAGTATTTT.